The source of this T cell receptor (beta chain) is a study of CD4 T cells in relation to SARS-CoV-2 and coronaviruses. The protocol was immunoSEQ multiplex PCR, while the TCRdb copy is restricted to in-frame clones and leaves out a portion. The sample shows about 18,000 clones, 70% to 85% of them seen only once. Overall study results and limits: Each donor contributed either pre-pandemic or post-infection samples, not both.

The CDR3 contains 15 residues. V lost 5 bases, J lost 2 bases, and 5 bases stayed unmatched. CDR1 and CDR2 (germline): MDHEN, SYDVKM. A remark on this clone: The antigen remains unidentified.

Before the COVID-19 pandemic, during about 2011-2019, CD4+ T cells were taken from unexposed donors. CD4+ T cells were isolated from the cells after more than 8 days of culture. Cultures held 1.5 million to 2.5 million PBMCs per well with about 10 IU/ml IL-2. This TCR was recovered from a human donor in good health. Sequencing input: CD4+ T cells from PBMCs, cultured in vitro. This chain joins TRBV28 and TRBJ1-5; 8 nucleotides line up with TRBD1. In DNA form, the CDR3 reads TGTGCCAGCAGTACAAAGGGACAGGGCAATCAGCCCCAGCATTTT. Translated: CASSTKGQGNQPQHF.